This T cell receptor (beta chain) was obtained from a study of radiation and T cells in renal cell carcinoma. About the research overall: Nephrectomy followed 15 Gy stereotactic body radiation by 4 weeks.

As concerns this clone: Its matching antigen is unknown.

This CDR3 is 16 amino acids long. The germline CDR1 and CDR2 sequences are SGHAT and FQDESV (reference sequence). Trimming removed 1 base at V and 0 bases at J, with 12 bases between. Stated time point: blood 2 weeks post-SBRT. The treatment: 15 Gy SBRT to primary tumor, nephrectomy 4 weeks later. Clear cell pathology was present in this patient's renal cell carcinoma. Findings and caveats of the study: No pretreatment tumor biopsies were available for baseline clonotypes.

TCRdb's copy holds only in-frame clones and misses some; the assay was immunoSEQ multiplex PCR. This sample has some 130,000 clones, with about 81% found just once. Sequencing was performed on blood, taken from a patient whose treatment included radiotherapy and nephrectomy. This receptor was obtained from a woman aged 60 to 75 with renal cell carcinoma. The chain has TRBV11-1 and TRBJ2-5; a possible D gene is TRBD1 (6 bases). The CDR3 region is CASSLDRDRYQETQYF. In nucleotides, the CDR3 is TGTGCCAGCAGCTTAGACCGAGACAGGTACCAAGAGACCCAGTACTTC.